The next 24 T cell receptor beta chains were all read from a single sample in a study of cytotoxic CD8 clonotypes in ibrutinib-treated CLL. The repertoire was sequenced with immunoSEQ multiplex PCR; TCRdb's copy has only in-frame clones and lacks some. The sample carries a few hundred thousand clones, roughly 79% recorded once. This sample comprised PBMCs, obtained before ibrutinib treatment. The receptors stem from a human donor with chronic lymphocytic leukemia.

CDR3 residues: CASGHEFHLLYF. The CDR3 DNA reads TGTGCCAGTGGCCACGAGTTTCATCTACTGTATTTT. The chain recombines TRBV19 with TRBJ2-3; D not certain. This CDR3 is built from 12 residues. Trimming shortened V by 8 bases and J by 14 bases, and 20 bases separated the two germline ends. Germline V lookup: CDR1 LNHDA, CDR2 SQIVND (reference sequence).

The J gene is TRBJ2-2, the V gene TRBV5-1; the D gene is possibly TRBD1 (6 bases). V shed 4 bases and J shed 0 bases, with 13 bases lying between them. Germline V gene data show CDR1 as SGHRS and CDR2 as YFSETQ. The CDR3 runs to 16 residues. CDR3 coding DNA: TGCGCCAGCAGCCTGGACAGAAATTCGAACACCGGGGAGCTGTTTTTT. Amino acids: CASSLDRNSNTGELFF.

The chain is built from TRBV28 and TRBJ1-2; TRBD1 matches at 9 bases. V lost 4 bases and J lost 8; bases outside the gene matches: 14. The CDR3 covers 16 residues. CDR1 MDHEN and CDR2 SYDVKM come from the germline V gene. CDR3 bases: TGTGCCAGCAGTTCATTTTTTTGGGACAGGGTTTGGGGCTACACCTTC. Amino acid sequence: CASSSFFWDRVWGYTF.

J is TRBJ2-7 and V is TRBV9; D is ambiguous. Germline lookup yields CDR1 SGDLS and CDR2 YYNGEE. V gave up 0 bases and J gave up 1 base, with 8 bases separating them. This CDR3 spans 14 amino acids. As DNA, the CDR3 is TGTGCCAGCAGCGTAGGGGTGGGTTCCTACGAGCAGTACTTC. Translated, it gives CASSVGVGSYEQYF.

The sample holds a few counts of this clone. The rearrangement links TRBV7-9 to TRBJ2-7; 9 bases are a match to TRBD1. In germline, CDR1 is SEHNR, CDR2 FQNEAQ (reference sequence). The CDR3 covers 14 residues. Trimming cost V 5 bases and J 4 bases; bases outside gene matches: 6. The CDR3: CASSADRGWYEQYF. The CDR3 region has the DNA TGTGCCAGCAGCGCAGACAGGGGGTGGTACGAGCAGTACTTC.

V is TRBV5-1 and J is TRBJ1-4; TRBD1 agrees at 8 bases. The trim removed 4 bases at V and 3 bases at J, leaving 5 bases unmatched. Germline V gene data show CDR1 as SGHRS and CDR2 as YFSETQ. The CDR3 extends over 15 amino acids. CDR3 sequence: CASSQWTGPNEKLFF. The CDR3 nucleotides are TGCGCCAGCAGCCAATGGACAGGGCCTAATGAAAAACTGTTTTTT.

This clone was seen once. V usage is TRBV6-6 and J usage is TRBJ2-5, with 8 nucleotides matching TRBD2. There are 15 residues in the CDR3. From germline, CDR1 is MNHNY and CDR2 SVGAGI (reference sequence). After removal of 5 bases from V and 1 base from J, the junction contained 6 bases not matched to a gene. DNA of the CDR3: TGTGCCAGCAGTGAGTTAGCGGGGCCCCAAGAGACCCAGTACTTC. Encoded protein: CASSELAGPQETQYF.

This clone was found once. V is TRBV9 and J is TRBJ2-3; D gene unclear. The CDR3 runs 14 residues. The germline V gene has CDR1 SGDLS and CDR2 YYNGEE. The germline V and J ends were trimmed by 1 base and 2 bases, with 8 bases remaining between them. The CDR3, as DNA: TGTGCCAGCAGCGTAAGCCGGTACACAGATACGCAGTATTTT. As protein: CASSVSRYTDTQYF. The whole variable domain, filled in from reference TRBV9 and TRBJ2-3, reads DSGVTQTPKHLITATGQRVTLRCSPRSGDLSVYWYQQSLDQGLQFLIQYYNGEERAKGNILERFSAQQFPDLHSELNLSSLELGDSALYFCASSVSRYTDTQYFGPGTRLTVL.

The genes are TRBV29-1 and TRBJ2-5; TRBD2 agrees at 14 bases. The germline V gene encodes CDR1 SQVTM and CDR2 ANQGSEA. The ends lost 6 bases at V and 5 bases at J; junction bases unmatched: 5. The CDR3 contains 14 residues. CDR3 in amino acids: CSVGTSGSMETQYF. CDR3 in DNA: TGCAGCGTGGGGACTAGCGGGAGTATGGAGACCCAGTACTTC.

The chain carries TRBV5-1 and TRBJ2-7; 8 bases fit TRBD2. The V gene end was trimmed by 1 base and the J gene end by 3 bases; junction bases not matched to a gene: 3. Germline lookup yields CDR1 SGHRS and CDR2 YFSETQ. CDR3 length: 14 residues. CDR3 residues: CASSLQGTSYEQYF. DNA for the CDR3: TGCGCCAGCAGCTTGCAGGGGACTAGCTACGAGCAGTACTTC.

The chain joins TRBV5-8 to TRBJ1-4; no reliable D call. Germline V gene lookup returns CDR1 SGHTS and CDR2 YDEGEE. The CDR3 is 14 residues long. V dropped 5 bases and J dropped 11 bases, with 19 bases sitting between them. In nucleotides, the CDR3 is TGTGCCAGCAGTCCTGACGGGCCCTTGCGGAAACTGTTTTTT. Translation gives CASSPDGPLRKLFF.

The chain has TRBV28 and TRBJ2-7, with 9 bases matching TRBD2. Germline CDR1 MDHEN, CDR2 SYDVKM. V shed 6 bases, J shed 6 bases, and the junction held 9 bases outside the gene matches. CDR3 length: 14 residues. DNA of the CDR3: TGTGCCAGCAGCCTAACCGGGACTAGCTCCGAGCAGTACTTC. Translation gives CASSLTGTSSEQYF.

This sequence joins TRBV5-1 and TRBJ2-7; 12 bases fit TRBD1. Losses at the gene ends were 4 bases for V and 0 bases for J; bases not matched to a gene: 5. The germline CDR1 and CDR2 sequences are SGHRS and YFSETQ. CDR3 length equals 16 residues. The CDR3 spells CASSDGTGGTSYEQYF. The DNA of the CDR3 is TGCGCCAGCAGCGACGGGACAGGGGGCACCTCCTACGAGCAGTACTTC.

This clone appeared once. The J gene is TRBJ2-5, the V gene TRBV9; TRBD1 is a possible D gene (6 bases). The CDR3 sequence is 14 residues long. Between the trimmed V and J ends, which lost 0 bases and 5 bases, there was a span of 11 bases. CDR1 SGDLS and CDR2 YYNGEE come from the germline V gene. The CDR3 here is CASSVDVGAETQYF. The CDR3 region has the DNA TGTGCCAGCAGCGTAGACGTGGGGGCGGAGACCCAGTACTTC.

The chain employs TRBV11-2 and TRBJ1-1; D may be TRBD1 (5 bases). Germline CDR1 reads SGHAT; CDR2 reads FQNNGV. Trimming cost V 2 bases and J 4 bases, with 14 bases left between them. This CDR3 spans 15 amino acids. CDR3 nucleotides: TGTGCCAGCAGCTTATCGCGCCAGGGCGGCACTGAAGCTTTCTTT. The encoded protein is CASSLSRQGGTEAFF.

The rearrangement links TRBV7-6 to TRBJ1-3, with a possible D match to TRBD1 (6 bases). With 0 bases removed from V and 1 base from J, the gap between germline ends came to 10 bases. This CDR3 has 16 amino acids. Germline-derived CDR1 and CDR2 are SGHVS and FNYEAQ. CDR3 region: CASSLAGGLSGNTIYF. The CDR3 DNA reads as TGTGCCAGCAGCTTAGCAGGGGGTTTATCTGGAAACACCATATATTTT.

V is TRBV2 and J is TRBJ1-3; tentative D call: TRBD1 (5 bases). V shed 9 bases and J shed 0 bases, with 9 bases lying between them. The germline V gene encodes CDR1 SNHLY and CDR2 FYNNEI. The CDR3 is 13 residues long. The CDR3 sequence: CARRQSSGNTIYF. In nucleotides, the CDR3 is TGTGCCAGAAGACAGAGCTCTGGAAACACCATATATTTT.

This chain uses TRBV27 with TRBJ2-7, with 10 bases fitting TRBD2. The CDR3 is made up of 13 amino acids. V was clipped by 5 bases and J by 6 bases; unmatched bases: 4. Germline V lookup: CDR1 MNHEY, CDR2 SMNVEV (reference sequence). The CDR3 region is CASSTSGTSEQYF. Written as DNA, the CDR3 is TGTGCCAGCAGTACTAGCGGGACGAGCGAGCAGTACTTC.

Of note for this clone: One end of the junction varies from germline; a read error may be responsible. The V call is TRBV2, the J call TRBJ1-1; D gene unclear. The CDR3 has 8 amino acids. From germline, CDR1 is SNHLY and CDR2 FYNNEI. This CDR3 is CASTVPLF. CDR3 in DNA: TGTGCCAGCACCGTCCCTCTCTTT.

By sample share, this clone is medium-sized (0.01 to 0.1%). The V call is TRBV11-3, the J call TRBJ2-7, with 8 bases identical to TRBD2. With V trimmed by 4 bases and J by 2 bases, 4 bases remained unmatched. Per germline, CDR1 SGHNT and CDR2 YENEEA. The CDR3 is made up of 14 amino acids. The CDR3 loop is CASSSIAGTYEQYF. CDR3 sequence (DNA): TGTGCCAGCAGCTCCATAGCGGGGACCTACGAGCAGTACTTC.

This clone came up a few times. V usage is TRBV7-3 and J usage is TRBJ1-5; D gene unclear. The CDR3 consists of 16 residues. Germline CDR1 and CDR2: SGHTA and FQGTGA. Trimming cost V 3 bases and J 6 bases, with 18 bases left between them. CDR3: CASSFSHGGMGQPQHF. The CDR3 DNA follows: TGTGCCAGCAGCTTTTCCCACGGAGGGATGGGTCAGCCCCAGCATTTT.

This chain uses TRBV25-1 with TRBJ1-2; D is undetermined. With 2 bases removed from V and 5 bases from J, the gap between germline ends came to 15 bases. This CDR3 spans 15 amino acids. Germline V gene sequence: CDR1 MGHDK, CDR2 SYGVNS. The CDR3 DNA follows: TGTGCCAGCAGTGAACATCCAAGGGCCGGTTATGGCTACACCTTC. As protein: CASSEHPRAGYGYTF.

V and J are TRBV5-4 and TRBJ2-1; 8 bases match TRBD1. V lost 1 base to trimming and J lost 7 bases; unmatched junction nucleotides: 7. This CDR3 region has 15 residues. CDR1 SGHNT and CDR2 YYREEE come from the germline V gene (reference sequence). The CDR3 here is CASSLLAGGLNEQFF. CDR3 nucleotide sequence: TGTGCCAGCAGCTTGTTGGCAGGGGGCCTGAATGAGCAGTTCTTC.

The V and J genes are TRBV29-1 and TRBJ2-3, with 11 bases identical to TRBD1. The CDR3 loop spans 17 amino acids. The germline V gene encodes CDR1 SQVTM and CDR2 ANQGSEA. The junction had 8 bases not matched to a gene; V was cut back by 1 base and J by 2 bases. The CDR3 nucleotides read TGCAGCGTTGAAGGGACAGGGGGCGAGGGGCACACAGATACGCAGTATTTT. Translated, it gives CSVEGTGGEGHTDTQYF.